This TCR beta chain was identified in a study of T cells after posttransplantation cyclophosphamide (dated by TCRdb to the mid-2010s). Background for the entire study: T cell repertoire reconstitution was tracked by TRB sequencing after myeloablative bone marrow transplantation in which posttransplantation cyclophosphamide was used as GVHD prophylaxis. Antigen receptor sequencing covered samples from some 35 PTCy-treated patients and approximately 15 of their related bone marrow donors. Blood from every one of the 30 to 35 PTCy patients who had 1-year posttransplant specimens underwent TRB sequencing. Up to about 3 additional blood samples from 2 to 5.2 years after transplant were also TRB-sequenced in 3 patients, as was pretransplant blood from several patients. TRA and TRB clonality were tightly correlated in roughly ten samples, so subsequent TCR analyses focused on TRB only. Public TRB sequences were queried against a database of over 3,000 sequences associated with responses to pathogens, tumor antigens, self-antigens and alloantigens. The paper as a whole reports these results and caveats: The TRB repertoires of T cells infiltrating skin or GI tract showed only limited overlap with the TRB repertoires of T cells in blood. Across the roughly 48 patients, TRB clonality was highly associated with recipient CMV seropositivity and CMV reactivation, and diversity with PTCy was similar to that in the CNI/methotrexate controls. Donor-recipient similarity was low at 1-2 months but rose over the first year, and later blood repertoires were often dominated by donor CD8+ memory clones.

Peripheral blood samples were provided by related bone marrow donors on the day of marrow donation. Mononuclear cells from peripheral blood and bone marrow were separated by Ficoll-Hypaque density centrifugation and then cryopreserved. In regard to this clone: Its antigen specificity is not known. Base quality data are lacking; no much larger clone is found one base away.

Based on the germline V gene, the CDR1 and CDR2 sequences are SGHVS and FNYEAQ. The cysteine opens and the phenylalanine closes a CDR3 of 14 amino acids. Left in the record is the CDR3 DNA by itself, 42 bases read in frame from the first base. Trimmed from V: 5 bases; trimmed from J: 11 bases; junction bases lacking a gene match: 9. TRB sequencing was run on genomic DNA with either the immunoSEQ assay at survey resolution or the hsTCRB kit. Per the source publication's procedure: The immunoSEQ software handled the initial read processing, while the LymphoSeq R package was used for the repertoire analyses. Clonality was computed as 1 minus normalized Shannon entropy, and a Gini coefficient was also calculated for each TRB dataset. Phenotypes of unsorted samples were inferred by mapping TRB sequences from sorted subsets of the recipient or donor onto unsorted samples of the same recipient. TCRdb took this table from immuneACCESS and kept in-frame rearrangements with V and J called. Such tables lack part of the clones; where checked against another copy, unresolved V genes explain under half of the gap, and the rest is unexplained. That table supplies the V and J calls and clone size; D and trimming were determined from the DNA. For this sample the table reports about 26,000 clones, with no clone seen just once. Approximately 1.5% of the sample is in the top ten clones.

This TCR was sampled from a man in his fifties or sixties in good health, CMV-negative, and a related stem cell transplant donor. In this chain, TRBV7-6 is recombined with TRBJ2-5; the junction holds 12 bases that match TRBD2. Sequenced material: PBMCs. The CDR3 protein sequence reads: CASSRTSGAGEQYF. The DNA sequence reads TGTGCCAGCAGCCGGACTAGCGGGGCAGGTGAGCAGTACTTC.